One sample yielded the 7 T cell receptor beta chains listed below, sequenced in a study of cytomegalovirus exposure and HLA in healthy donors. PCR amplification relied on 60 Vbeta primers (plus 13 Jbeta primers). The table came from immunoSEQ multiplex PCR; TCRdb's copy has only in-frame clones and leaves some out. The repertoire has roughly 45,000 clones, less than 75% of them found once; the top ten carry about 11%. The source material was PBMCs. The receptors were gathered from a man aged 60 to 75 in good health and CMV-seropositive.

A remark on this clone: Within the sample, other DNA sequences also encode this same CDR3. The chain employs TRBV29-1 and TRBJ2-1; 10 bases align to TRBD2. From germline, CDR1 is SQVTM and CDR2 ANQGSEA. The V gene end was trimmed by 5 bases and the J gene end by 2 bases; junction bases not matched to a gene: 3. There are 14 residues in the CDR3. Here the CDR3 reads CSVRTSGAYNEQFF. DNA for the CDR3: TGCAGCGTTAGGACTAGCGGAGCCTACAATGAGCAGTTCTTC.

The chain is built from TRBV6-1 and TRBJ2-1; no reliable D call. This CDR3 is 15 amino acids long. The ends were cut back, 5 bases at V and 4 bases at J, with 15 bases in the middle. Germline V gives CDR1 MNHNS, CDR2 SASEGT. The CDR3, as DNA: TGTGCCAGCAGTCCGACTGCGGCTGGATACAATGAGCAGTTCTTC. The encoded protein is CASSPTAAGYNEQFF.

This chain links TRBV4-1 with TRBJ1-5; maybe TRBD1 (5 bases). V was pared by 1 base and J by 7 bases, with 14 bases between. The CDR3 has 15 amino acids. Germline CDR1 is MGHRA and CDR2 is YSYEKL. CDR3 in amino acids: CASSQAPGMRQPQHF. CDR3 bases: TGCGCCAGCAGCCAAGCCCCAGGGATGCGACAGCCCCAGCATTTT.

The J gene is TRBJ1-4, the V gene TRBV7-2, with 8 bases aligning to TRBD1. Germline assignment: CDR1 SGHTA and CDR2 FQGNSA. V dropped 3 bases and J dropped 6; count of bases not matched to a gene: 6. The CDR3 has 15 amino acids. Written as DNA, the CDR3 is TGTGCCAGCAGCTTGGACGGGACAGGCGATGAAAAACTGTTTTTT. This codes for CASSLDGTGDEKLFF.

In this sample, this clone turned up once. J is TRBJ2-7 and V is TRBV27; 8 bases fit TRBD1. The CDR3 contains 16 residues. Trimming at V came to 3 bases and at J to 3 bases, leaving 10 bases not matched to a gene. CDR1 and CDR2 (germline): MNHEY, SMNVEV (reference sequence). The CDR3 coding sequence is TGTGCCAGCAGTTTCTCCGGGGACAGGAGGTTCTACGAGCAGTACTTC. It is translated as CASSFSGDRRFYEQYF.

Only a few counts were recorded for this clone. This chain links TRBV5-6 with TRBJ1-6; 9 nucleotides line up with TRBD1. Per the germline V gene, CDR1 is SGHDT and CDR2 is YYEEEE. The CDR3 contains 16 residues. V lost 5 bases to trimming and J lost 9 bases; unmatched junction nucleotides: 12. The CDR3: CASSSSGQGLRSPLHF. In nucleotides, the CDR3 is TGTGCCAGCAGTTCTTCCGGACAGGGGCTCCGTTCACCCCTCCACTTT.

The chain couples TRBV4-3 to TRBJ2-7; 8 bases map to TRBD1. CDR1 and CDR2 from the germline V gene are LGHNA and YSLEER. The V and J ends lost 4 bases and 5 bases, in that order; junction bases with no gene match: 4. There are 13 residues in the CDR3. As DNA, the CDR3 is TGCGCCAGCAGCCCCTCGACAGGGGACGAGCAGTACTTC. It encodes CASSPSTGDEQYF.